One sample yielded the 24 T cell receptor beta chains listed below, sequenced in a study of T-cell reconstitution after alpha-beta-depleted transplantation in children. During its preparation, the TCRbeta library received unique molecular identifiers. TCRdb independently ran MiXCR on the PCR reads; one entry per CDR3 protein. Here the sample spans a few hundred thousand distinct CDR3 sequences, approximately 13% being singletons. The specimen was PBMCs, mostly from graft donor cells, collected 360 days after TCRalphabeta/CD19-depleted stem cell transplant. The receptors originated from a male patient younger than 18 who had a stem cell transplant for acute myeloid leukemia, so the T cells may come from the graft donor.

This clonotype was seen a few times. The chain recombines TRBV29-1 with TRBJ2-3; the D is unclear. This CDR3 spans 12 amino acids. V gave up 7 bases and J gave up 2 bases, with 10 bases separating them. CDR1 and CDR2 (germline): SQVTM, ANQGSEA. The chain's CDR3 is CSAPVATDTQYF. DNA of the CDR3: TGCAGCGCCCCGGTGGCCACAGATACGCAGTATTTT.

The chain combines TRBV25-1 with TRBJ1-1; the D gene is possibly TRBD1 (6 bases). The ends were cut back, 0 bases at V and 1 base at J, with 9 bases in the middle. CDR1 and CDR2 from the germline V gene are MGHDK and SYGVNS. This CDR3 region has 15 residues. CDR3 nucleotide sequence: TGTGCCAGCAGTGAATATTCGACAGGGAACACTGAAGCTTTCTTT. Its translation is CASSEYSTGNTEAFF.

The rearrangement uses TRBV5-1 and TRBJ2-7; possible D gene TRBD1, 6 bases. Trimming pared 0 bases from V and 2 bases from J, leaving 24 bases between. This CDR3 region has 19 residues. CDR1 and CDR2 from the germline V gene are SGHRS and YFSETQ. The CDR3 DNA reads TGCGCCAGCAGCTTGGCCAAGTGGACAGAGTCCTTATTCCCCTACGAGCAGTACTTC. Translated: CASSLAKWTESLFPYEQYF.

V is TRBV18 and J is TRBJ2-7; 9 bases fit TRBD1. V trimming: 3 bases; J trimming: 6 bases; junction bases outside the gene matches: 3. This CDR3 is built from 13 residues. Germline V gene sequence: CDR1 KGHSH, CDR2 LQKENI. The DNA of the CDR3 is TGTGCCAGCTCACCTGAGACAGGGGGCGAGCAGTACTTC. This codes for CASSPETGGEQYF.

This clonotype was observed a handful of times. The CDR3 DNA follows: TGTGCCAGTAGTCCCGTGGGCAGGTCTTACAATCAGCCCCAGCATTTT. As protein: CASSPVGRSYNQPQHF. V and J are TRBV19 and TRBJ1-5, with D hard to call. The V gene's germline CDR1 is LNHDA and CDR2 SQIVND (reference sequence). V was clipped by 5 bases and J by 3 bases, with 17 bases between them. This CDR3 comprises 16 residues.

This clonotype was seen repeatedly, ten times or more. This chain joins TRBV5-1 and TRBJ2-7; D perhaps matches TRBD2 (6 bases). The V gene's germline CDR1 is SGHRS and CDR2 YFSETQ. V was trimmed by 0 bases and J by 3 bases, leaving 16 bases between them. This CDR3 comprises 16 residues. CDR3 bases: TGCGCCAGCAGCTTGGAGACCCACGGGAGCGTCTACGAGCAGTACTTC. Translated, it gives CASSLETHGSVYEQYF. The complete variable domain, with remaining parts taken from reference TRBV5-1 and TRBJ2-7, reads KAGVTQTPRYLIKTRGQQVTLSCSPISGHRSVSWYQQTPGQGLQFLFEYFSETQRNKGNFPGRFSGRQFSNSRSEMNVSTLELGDSALYLCASSLETHGSVYEQYFGPGTRLTVT.

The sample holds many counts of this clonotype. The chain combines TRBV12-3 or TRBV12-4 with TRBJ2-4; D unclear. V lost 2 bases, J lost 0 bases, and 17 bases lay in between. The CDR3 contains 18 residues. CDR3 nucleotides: TGTGCCAGCAGTTTAAGGGTGGGGTCGGACCTAGCCAAAAACATTCAGTACTTC. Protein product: CASSLRVGSDLAKNIQYF.

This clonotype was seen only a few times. The CDR3 reads CASSPATHADTQYF. The CDR3 DNA reads as TGTGCCAGCTCACCAGCTACACACGCAGATACGCAGTATTTT. The V call is TRBV18, the J call TRBJ2-3; D unresolved. Trimming took 2 bases from V and 4 from J, leaving 10 bases between them. The CDR3 is 14 amino acids. Germline lookup yields CDR1 KGHSH and CDR2 LQKENI.

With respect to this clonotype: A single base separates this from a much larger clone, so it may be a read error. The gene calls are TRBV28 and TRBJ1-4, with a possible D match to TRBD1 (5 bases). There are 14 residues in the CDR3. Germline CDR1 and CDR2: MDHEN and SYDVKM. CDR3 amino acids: CASCPRRGNEELFF. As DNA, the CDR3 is TGTGCCAGCTGCCCGAGAAGGGGTAATGAAGAACTGTTTTTT.

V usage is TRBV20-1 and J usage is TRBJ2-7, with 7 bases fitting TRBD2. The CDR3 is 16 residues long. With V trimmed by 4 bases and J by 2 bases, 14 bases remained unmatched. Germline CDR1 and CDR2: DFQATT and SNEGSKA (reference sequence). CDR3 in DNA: TGCAGTGCTACTAGTTCAATAGCGGGTCTCCCCTACGAGCAGTACTTC. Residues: CSATSSIAGLPYEQYF.

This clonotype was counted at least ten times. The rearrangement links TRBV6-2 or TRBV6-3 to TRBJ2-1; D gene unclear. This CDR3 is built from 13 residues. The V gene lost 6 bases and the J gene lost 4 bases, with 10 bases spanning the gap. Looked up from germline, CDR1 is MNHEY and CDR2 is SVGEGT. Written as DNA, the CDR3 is TGTGCCAGCAGAGCCCCAGCGTACAATGAGCAGTTCTTC. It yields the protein CASRAPAYNEQFF.

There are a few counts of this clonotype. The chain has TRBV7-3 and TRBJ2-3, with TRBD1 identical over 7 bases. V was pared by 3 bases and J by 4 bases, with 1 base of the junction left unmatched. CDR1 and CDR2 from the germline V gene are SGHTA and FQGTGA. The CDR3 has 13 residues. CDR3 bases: TGTGCCAGCAGCTTCGACAGGGCAGATACGCAGTATTTT. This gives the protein CASSFDRADTQYF.

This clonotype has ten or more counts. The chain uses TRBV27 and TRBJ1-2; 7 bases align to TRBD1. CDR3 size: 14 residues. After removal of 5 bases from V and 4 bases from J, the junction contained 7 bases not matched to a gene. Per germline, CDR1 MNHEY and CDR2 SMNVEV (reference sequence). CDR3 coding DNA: TGTGCCAGCAGTCCCCGACAGGGACCCTATGGCTACACCTTC. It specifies CASSPRQGPYGYTF.

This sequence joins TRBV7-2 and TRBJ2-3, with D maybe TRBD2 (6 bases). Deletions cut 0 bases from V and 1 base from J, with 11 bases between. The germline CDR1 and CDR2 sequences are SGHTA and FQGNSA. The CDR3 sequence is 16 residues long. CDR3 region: CASSLAGGIRTDTQYF. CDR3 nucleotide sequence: TGTGCCAGCAGCTTAGCGGGAGGCATCCGCACAGATACGCAGTATTTT. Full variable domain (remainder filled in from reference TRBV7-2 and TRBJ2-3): GAGVSQSPSNKVTEKGKDVELRCDPISGHTALYWYRQSLGQGLEFLIYFQGNSAPDKSGLPSDRFSAERTGGSVSTLTIQRTQQEDSAVYLCASSLAGGIRTDTQYFGPGTRLTVL.

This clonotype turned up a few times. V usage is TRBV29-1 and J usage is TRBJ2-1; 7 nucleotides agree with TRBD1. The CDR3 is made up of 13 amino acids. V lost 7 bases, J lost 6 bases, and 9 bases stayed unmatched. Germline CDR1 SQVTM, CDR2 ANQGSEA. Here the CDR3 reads CSGRQGSANEQFF. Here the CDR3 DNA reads TGCAGCGGTCGACAGGGTTCGGCCAATGAGCAGTTCTTC.

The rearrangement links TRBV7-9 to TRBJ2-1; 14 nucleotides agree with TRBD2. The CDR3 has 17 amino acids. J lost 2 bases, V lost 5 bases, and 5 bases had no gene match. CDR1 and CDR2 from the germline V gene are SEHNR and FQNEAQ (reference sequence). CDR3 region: CASSPGGLAGAYNEQFF. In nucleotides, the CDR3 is TGTGCCAGCAGCCCAGGGGGACTAGCGGGAGCCTACAATGAGCAGTTCTTC.

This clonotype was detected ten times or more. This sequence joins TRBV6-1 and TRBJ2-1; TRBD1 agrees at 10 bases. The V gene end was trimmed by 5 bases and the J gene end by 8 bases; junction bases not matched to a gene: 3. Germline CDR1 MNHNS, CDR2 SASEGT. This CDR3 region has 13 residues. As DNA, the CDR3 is TGTGCCAGCAGTCGGGACAGGGGACATGAGCAGTTCTTC. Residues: CASSRDRGHEQFF.

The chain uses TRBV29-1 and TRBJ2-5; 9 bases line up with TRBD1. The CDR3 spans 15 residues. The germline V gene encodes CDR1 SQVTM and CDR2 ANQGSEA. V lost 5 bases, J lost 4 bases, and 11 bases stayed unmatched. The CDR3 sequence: CSVQPGTGTRETQYF. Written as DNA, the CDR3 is TGCAGCGTTCAACCGGGGACAGGGACGCGAGAGACCCAGTACTTC.

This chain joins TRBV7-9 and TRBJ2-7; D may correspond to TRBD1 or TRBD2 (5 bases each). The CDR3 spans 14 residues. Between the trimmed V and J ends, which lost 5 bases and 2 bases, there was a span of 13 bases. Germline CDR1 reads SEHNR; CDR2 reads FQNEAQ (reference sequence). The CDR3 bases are TGTGCCAGCAGCCTCACCGGGGCCACCTACGAGCAGTACTTC. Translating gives CASSLTGATYEQYF.

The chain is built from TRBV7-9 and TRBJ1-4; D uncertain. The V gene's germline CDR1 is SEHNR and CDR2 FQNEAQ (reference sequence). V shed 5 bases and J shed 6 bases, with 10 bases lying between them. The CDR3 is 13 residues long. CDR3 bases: TGTGCCAGCAGCCCCCGGAGGGATGAAAAACTGTTTTTT. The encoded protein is CASSPRRDEKLFF.

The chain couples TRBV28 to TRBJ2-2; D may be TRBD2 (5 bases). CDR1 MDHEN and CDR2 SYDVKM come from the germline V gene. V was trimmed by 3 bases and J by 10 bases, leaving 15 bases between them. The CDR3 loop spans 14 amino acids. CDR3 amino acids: CASSFERMRQELFF. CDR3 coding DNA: TGTGCCAGCAGTTTTGAGCGGATGAGGCAGGAGCTGTTTTTT.

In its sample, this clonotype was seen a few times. In DNA, the CDR3 is TGCAGTGCTAGTACTGGGACAGGGTGGAATGAGCAGTTCTTC. It is translated as CSASTGTGWNEQFF. The genes are TRBV20-1 and TRBJ2-1; 9 bases line up with TRBD1. The CDR3 consists of 14 residues. Germline CDR1 and CDR2: DFQATT and SNEGSKA (reference sequence). V trimming: 3 bases; J trimming: 7 bases; junction bases outside the gene matches: 7.

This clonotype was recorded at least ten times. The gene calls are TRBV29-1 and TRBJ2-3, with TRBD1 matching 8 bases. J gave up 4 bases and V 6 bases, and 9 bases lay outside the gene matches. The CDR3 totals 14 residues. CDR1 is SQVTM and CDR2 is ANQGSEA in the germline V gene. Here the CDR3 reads CSVQTGESPDTQYF. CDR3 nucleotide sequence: TGCAGCGTCCAGACAGGGGAATCACCAGATACGCAGTATTTT.

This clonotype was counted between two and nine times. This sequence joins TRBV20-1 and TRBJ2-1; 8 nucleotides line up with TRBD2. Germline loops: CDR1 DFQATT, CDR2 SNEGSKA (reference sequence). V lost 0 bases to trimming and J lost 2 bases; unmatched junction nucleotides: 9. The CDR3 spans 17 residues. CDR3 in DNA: TGCAGTGCTAGAGATGTCGGGGGACTAGTGACCTACAATGAGCAGTTCTTC. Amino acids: CSARDVGGLVTYNEQFF.